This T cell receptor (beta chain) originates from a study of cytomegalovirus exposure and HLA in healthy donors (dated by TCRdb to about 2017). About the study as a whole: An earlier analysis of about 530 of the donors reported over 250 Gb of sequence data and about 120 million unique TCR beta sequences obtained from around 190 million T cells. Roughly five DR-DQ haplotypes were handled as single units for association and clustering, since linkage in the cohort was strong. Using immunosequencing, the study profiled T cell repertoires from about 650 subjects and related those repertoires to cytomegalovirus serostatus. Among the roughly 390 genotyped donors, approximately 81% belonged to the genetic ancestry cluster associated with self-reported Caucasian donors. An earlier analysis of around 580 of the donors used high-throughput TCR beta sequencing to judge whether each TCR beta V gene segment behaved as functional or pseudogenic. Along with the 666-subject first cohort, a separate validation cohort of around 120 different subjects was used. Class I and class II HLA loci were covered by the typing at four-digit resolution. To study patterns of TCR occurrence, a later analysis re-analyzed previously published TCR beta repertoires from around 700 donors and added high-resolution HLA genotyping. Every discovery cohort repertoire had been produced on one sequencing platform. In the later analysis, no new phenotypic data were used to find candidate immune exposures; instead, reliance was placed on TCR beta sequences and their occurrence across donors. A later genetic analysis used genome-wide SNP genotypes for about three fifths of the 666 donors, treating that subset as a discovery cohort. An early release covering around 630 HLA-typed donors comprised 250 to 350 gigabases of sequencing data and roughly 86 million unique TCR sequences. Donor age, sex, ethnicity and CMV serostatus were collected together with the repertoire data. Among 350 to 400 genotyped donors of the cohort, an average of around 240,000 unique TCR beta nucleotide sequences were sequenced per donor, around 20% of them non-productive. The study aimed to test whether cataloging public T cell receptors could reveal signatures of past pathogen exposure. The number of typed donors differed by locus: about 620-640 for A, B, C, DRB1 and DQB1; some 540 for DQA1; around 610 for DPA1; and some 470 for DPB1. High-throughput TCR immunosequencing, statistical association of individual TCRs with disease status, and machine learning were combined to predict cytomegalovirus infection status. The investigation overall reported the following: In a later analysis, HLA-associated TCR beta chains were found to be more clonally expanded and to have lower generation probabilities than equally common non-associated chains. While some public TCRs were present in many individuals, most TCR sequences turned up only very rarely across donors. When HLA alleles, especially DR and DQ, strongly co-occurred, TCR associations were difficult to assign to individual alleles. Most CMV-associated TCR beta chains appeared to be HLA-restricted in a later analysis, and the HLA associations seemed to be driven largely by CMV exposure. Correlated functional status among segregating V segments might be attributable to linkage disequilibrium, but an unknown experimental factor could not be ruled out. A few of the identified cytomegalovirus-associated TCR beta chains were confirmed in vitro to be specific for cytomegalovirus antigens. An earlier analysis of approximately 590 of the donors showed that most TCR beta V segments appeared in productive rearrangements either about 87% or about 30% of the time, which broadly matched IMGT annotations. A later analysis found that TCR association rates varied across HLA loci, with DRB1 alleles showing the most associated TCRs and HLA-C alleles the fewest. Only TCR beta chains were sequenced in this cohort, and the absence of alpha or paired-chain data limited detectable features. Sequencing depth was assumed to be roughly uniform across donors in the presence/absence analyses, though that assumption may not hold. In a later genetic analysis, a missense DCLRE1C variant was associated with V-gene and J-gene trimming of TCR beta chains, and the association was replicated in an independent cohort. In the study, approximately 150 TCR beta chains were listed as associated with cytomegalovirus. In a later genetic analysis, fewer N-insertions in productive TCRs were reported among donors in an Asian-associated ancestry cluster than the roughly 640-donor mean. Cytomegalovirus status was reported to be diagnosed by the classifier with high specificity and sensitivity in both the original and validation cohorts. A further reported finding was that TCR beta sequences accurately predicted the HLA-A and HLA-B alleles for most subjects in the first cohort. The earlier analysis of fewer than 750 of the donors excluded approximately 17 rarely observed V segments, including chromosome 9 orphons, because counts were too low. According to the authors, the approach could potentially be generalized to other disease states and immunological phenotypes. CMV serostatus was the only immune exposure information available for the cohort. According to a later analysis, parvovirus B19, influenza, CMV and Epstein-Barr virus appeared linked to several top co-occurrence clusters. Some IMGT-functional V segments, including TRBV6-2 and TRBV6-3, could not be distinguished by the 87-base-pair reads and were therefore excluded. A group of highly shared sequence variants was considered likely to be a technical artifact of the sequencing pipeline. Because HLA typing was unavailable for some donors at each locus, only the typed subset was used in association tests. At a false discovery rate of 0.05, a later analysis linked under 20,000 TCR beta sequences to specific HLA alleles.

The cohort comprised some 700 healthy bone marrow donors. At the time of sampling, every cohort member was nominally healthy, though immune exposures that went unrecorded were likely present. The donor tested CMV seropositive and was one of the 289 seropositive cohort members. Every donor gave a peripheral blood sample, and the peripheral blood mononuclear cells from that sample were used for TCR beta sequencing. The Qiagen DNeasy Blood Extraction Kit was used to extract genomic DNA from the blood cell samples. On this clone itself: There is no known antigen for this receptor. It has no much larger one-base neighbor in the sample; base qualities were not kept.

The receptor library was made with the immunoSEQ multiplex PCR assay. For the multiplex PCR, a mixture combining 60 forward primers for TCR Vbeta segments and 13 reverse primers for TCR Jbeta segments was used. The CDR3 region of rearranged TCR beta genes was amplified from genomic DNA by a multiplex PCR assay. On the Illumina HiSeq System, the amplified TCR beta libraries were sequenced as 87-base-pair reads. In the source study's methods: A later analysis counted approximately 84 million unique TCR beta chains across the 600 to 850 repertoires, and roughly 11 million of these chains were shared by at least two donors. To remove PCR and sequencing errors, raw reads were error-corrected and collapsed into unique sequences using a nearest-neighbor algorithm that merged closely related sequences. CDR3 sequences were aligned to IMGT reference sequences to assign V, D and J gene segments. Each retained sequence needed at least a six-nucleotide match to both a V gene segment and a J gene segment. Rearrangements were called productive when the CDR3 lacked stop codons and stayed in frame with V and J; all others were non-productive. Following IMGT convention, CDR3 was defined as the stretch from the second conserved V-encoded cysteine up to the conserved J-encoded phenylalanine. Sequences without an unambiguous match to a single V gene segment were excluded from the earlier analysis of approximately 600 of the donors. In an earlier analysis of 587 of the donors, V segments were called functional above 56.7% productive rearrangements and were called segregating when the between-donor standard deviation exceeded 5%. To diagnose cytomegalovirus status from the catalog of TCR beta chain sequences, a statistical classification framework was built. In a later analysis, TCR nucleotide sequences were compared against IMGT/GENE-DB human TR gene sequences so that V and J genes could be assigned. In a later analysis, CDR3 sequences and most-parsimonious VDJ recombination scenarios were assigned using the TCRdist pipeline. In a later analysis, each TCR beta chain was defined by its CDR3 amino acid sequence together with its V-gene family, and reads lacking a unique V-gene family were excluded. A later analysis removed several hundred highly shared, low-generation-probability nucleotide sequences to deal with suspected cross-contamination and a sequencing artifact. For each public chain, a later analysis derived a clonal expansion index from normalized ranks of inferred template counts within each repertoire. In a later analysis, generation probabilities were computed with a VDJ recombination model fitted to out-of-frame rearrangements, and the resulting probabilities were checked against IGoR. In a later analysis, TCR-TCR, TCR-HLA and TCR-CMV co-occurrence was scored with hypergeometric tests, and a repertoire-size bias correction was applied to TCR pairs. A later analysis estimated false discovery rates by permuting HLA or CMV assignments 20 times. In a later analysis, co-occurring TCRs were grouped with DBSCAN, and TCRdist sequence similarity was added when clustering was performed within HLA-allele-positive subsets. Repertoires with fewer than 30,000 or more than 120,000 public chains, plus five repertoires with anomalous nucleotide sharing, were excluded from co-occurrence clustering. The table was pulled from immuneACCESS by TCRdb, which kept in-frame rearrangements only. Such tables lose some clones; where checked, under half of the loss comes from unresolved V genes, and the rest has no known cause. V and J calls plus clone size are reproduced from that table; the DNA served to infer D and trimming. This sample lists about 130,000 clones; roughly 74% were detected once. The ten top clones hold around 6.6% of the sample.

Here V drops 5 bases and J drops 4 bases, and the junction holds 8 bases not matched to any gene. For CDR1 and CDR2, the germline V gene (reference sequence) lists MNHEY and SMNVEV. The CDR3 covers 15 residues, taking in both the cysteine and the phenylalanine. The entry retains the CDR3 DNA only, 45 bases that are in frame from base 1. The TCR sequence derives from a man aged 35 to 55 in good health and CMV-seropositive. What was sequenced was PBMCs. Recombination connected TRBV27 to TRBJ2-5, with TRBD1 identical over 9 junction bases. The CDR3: CASSTSGTGRETQYF. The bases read TGTGCCAGCAGTACCTCCGGGACAGGGAGAGAGACCCAGTACTTC.